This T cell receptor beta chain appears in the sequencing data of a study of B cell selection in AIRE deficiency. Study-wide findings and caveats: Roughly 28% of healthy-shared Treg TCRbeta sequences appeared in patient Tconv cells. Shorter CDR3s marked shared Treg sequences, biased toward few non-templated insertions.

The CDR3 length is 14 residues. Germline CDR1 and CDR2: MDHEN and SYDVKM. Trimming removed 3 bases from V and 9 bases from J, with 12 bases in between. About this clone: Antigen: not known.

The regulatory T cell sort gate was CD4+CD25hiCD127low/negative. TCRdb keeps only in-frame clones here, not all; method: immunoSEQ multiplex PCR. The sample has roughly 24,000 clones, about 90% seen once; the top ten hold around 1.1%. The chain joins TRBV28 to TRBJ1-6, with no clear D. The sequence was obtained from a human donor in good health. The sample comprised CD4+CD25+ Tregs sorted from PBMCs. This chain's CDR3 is CASSFLGRASPLHF. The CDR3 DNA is TGTGCCAGCAGTTTTCTCGGCAGAGCTTCACCCCTCCACTTT.